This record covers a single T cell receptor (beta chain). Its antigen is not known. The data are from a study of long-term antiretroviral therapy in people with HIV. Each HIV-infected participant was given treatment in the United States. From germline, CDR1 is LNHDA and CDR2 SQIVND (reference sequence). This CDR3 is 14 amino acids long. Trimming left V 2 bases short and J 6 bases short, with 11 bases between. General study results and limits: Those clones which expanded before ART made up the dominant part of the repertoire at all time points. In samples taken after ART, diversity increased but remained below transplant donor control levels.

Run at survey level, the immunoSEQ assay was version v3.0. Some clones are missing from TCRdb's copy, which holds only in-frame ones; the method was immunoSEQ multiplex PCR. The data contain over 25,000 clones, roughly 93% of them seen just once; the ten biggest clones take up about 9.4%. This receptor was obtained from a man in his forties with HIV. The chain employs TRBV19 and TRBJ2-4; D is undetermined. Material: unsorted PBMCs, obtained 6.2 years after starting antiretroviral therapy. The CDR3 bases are TGTGCCAGTAGTATAACCGGACCGGTAAACATTCAGTACTTC. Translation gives CASSITGPVNIQYF. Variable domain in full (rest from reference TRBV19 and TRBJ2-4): DGGITQSPKYLFRKEGQNVTLSCEQNLNHDAMYWYRQDPGQGLRLIYYSQIVNDFQKGDIAEGYSVSREKKESFPLTVTSAQKNPTAFYLCASSITGPVNIQYFGAGTRLSVL.